This is a list of T cell receptor beta chains from one sample in a study of control samples from healthy donors and cancer patients. Measured with immunoSEQ multiplex PCR; TCRdb has only the in-frame clones, and not every one. This sample has some 65,000 clones, with approximately 88% found just once. Sequencing was carried out using PBMCs. These receptors were collected from a woman in her forties or fifties with lung cancer. CDR3s include the opening cysteine and the closing phenylalanine or tryptophan.

TRBV5-6	TRBJ1-1	CASNPKDRDNTEAFF
TRBV30	TRBJ1-1	CARRDRGLNTEAFF
TRBV10-3	TRBJ1-5	CAISTYDEPQHF
TRBV14	TRBJ1-2	CASSPHQGVLGYTF
TRBV6-2/TRBV6-3	TRBJ2-7	CASSYGREQYF
TRBV9	TRBJ2-7	CASSVDRGNEQYF
TRBV7-2	TRBJ2-1	CASSPNRLAASYNEQFF
TRBV12-3/TRBV12-4	TRBJ1-2	CASSWGRGNGYTF
TRBV6-2/TRBV6-3	TRBJ1-2	CASSPTGDYGYTF
TRBV15	TRBJ2-1	CATSRGLAGNEQFF
TRBV5-1	TRBJ2-3	CASSLAAEDTQYF
TRBV7-2	TRBJ2-1	CASSLAIRTSGGHHNEQFF
TRBV7-2	TRBJ2-5	CASSFRSGYQETQYF
TRBV19	TRBJ1-4	CASSIAGDEKLFF